The rows below give T cell receptor beta chains drawn from one sample of a study of spatial heterogeneity in lung cancer. TCRdb fed the 5' RACE reads into MiXCR, producing one record per CDR3 protein. The sample yields over 14,000 distinct CDR3 sequences, about 10% seen once. This specimen was PBMCs, taken at surgery. The receptors here all came from a female donor with early-stage non-small cell lung cancer. Both conserved end residues are part of each CDR3. Fields, in order: CDR3 protein, V gene, clone size. For some rows the clone size is stated as once, few or many, or as a class when expanded; others skip it.

CASSQQGDQPQHF TRBV19 many
CASSLDLTYEQYF TRBV11-3 NA
CASSSTGFQETQYF TRBV7-8 many
CASSYTVLQGAQHF TRBV7-2 many
CASSPGDRGPPYGYTF TRBV27 many
CASSWGQGWSEAFF TRBV5-1 many
CSVDAHGGSYNEQFF TRBV29-1 medium-sized
CASSQGGSTEAFF TRBV28 few
CASSPDRRSYNEQFF TRBV6-5 many
CASSPLGQSGVQFF TRBV7-2 medium-sized
CASSPRRGGTAYNEQFF TRBV7-9 many
CASSVRGGGPQHF TRBV9 medium-sized
CASSFRERGTDTQYF TRBV13 many
CASSPRRMGGAEAFF TRBV3-1 few
CSARGTGRNYEQYF TRBV20-1 NA
CASSPGTSGLLNIQYF TRBV3-1 many
CASSLRDSNSPLHF TRBV11-1 many
CASSLGLAGGNQETQYF TRBV2 many
CASAPLAGQTDTQYF TRBV7-9 few
CASPHYEQYF TRBV10-1 NA
CASSYSNLQYYGYTF TRBV6-6 many
CSVDVGPKQFF TRBV29-1 NA
CASSDEGARRAFF TRBV25-1 many
CASSFSFTDTQYF TRBV19 many
CASSWGAGSFNEQFF TRBV5-1 many
CASSLTLSSRDTQYF TRBV11-2 many
CASRKTGLSYEQYF TRBV6-1 NA
CASSPIPGSGGTDTQYF TRBV7-3 NA
CASSIGTGGKSNQPQHF TRBV19 many
CASSLGQGRMSGNTIYF TRBV7-2 NA
CASSPPRADEQFF TRBV7-8 many
CASSYGTGAMNTEAFF TRBV19 few
CAWSIGISTLAYEQYF TRBV30 NA
CSADRVQFF TRBV29-1 many
CASSPTSGGNEQFF TRBV6-5 many
CASSSGLAIYNEQFF TRBV12-3/TRBV12-4 NA
CASSSGQGQETQYF TRBV7-9 few
CASSLTDTIYF TRBV12-3/TRBV12-4 medium-sized
CASRGRPSTDTQYF TRBV6-5 many
CAWSGGYNQETQYF TRBV30 NA
CASSPLSAGPGNEQFF TRBV3-1 many
CASTRALAGTVPDTQYF TRBV6-2/TRBV6-3 many
CASSQGVSPPNQPQHF TRBV3-1 many
CASNSRDSSYEQYF TRBV6-1 many